The 22 T cell receptor beta chains given below trace back to one sample, sequenced in a study of blood T cell repertoires in COVID-19. Libraries were prepared by immunoSEQ multiplex PCR; TCRdb keeps only in-frame clonotypes and omits some of them. Among some 250,000 clones listed, roughly 86% were seen once. Sequencing was carried out using peripheral blood. The receptors originated from a woman in her thirties with acute or convalescent COVID-19.

The J gene is TRBJ2-3, the V gene TRBV5-1; maybe TRBD2 (6 bases). V shed 4 bases and J shed 4 bases, with 22 bases lying between them. The germline V gene has CDR1 SGHRS and CDR2 YFSETQ. The CDR3 is 17 amino acids. In DNA, the CDR3 is TGCGCCAGCAGCGGAGGGAGTAGTAATCCACGGTCAGATACGCAGTATTTT. Its translation is CASSGGSSNPRSDTQYF.

This clone showed up just a few times. The chain is built from TRBV25-1 and TRBJ2-3; 10 bases agree with TRBD2. CDR3 length: 17 residues. The V gene end was trimmed by 3 bases and the J gene end by 2 bases; junction bases not matched to a gene: 8. Germline loops: CDR1 MGHDK, CDR2 SYGVNS. The CDR3 DNA reads as TGTGCCAGCAGTGACCCCCAAGCGGGAGGGGTCACAGATACGCAGTATTTT. Encoded protein: CASSDPQAGGVTDTQYF. Filled out from reference TRBV25-1 and TRBJ2-3, the complete variable domain reads EADIYQTPRYLVIGTGKKITLECSQTMGHDKMYWYQQDPGMELHLIHYSYGVNSTEKGDLSSESTVSRIRTEHFPLTLESARPSHTSQYLCASSDPQAGGVTDTQYFGPGTRLTVL.

The chain joins TRBV6-2 or TRBV6-3 to TRBJ2-1, with 7 nucleotides matching TRBD2. The CDR3 spans 14 residues. Trimming removed 6 bases from V and 8 bases from J; junction bases left unmatched: 10. Germline V gene data show CDR1 as MNHEY and CDR2 as SVGEGT. The DNA of the CDR3 is TGTGCCAGCAGCCTAAGGACTAGTCCCGATGAGCAGTTCTTC. This translates into CASSLRTSPDEQFF.

J is TRBJ2-7 and V is TRBV30, with D perhaps matching TRBD1 (6 bases). This CDR3 is built from 15 residues. Trimming removed 3 bases from V and 3 bases from J, with 18 bases in between. Germline V lookup: CDR1 GTSNPN, CDR2 SVGIG (reference sequence). The CDR3 sequence is CAWRGTGTYGYEQYF. CDR3 coding DNA: TGTGCCTGGAGAGGTACCGGGACATATGGCTACGAGCAGTACTTC.

The table lists this clone with a count of one. The chain joins TRBV10-1 to TRBJ2-2; a possible D gene is TRBD1 (6 bases). In germline, CDR1 is WNHNN, CDR2 SYGVQD (reference sequence). V was clipped by 0 bases and J by 5 bases, with 10 bases between them. CDR3 length equals 15 residues. CDR3 sequence (DNA): TGCGCCAGCAGTGAGTCGAGAACAGGGACCGGGGAGCTGTTTTTT. It is translated as CASSESRTGTGELFF.

CDR3 DNA: TGTGCCAGCTCTCAAAGGGGCACCTACGAGCAGTACTTC. Amino acids: CASSQRGTYEQYF. The chain employs TRBV18 and TRBJ2-7; tentatively, D is TRBD1 (5 bases). Germline CDR1 and CDR2: KGHSH and LQKENI. Deletions cut 6 bases from V and 2 bases from J, with 11 bases between. CDR3 size: 13 residues. Supplemented by reference TRBV18 and TRBJ2-7, the full variable domain reads NAGVMQNPRHLVRRRGQEARLRCSPMKGHSHVYWYRQLPEEGLKFMVYLQKENIIDESGMPKERFSAEFPKEGPSILRIQQVVRGDSAAYFCASSQRGTYEQYFGPGTRLTVT.

The sample holds one count of this clone. CDR3 loop: CASSLLDRVLYEQYF. CDR3 in DNA: TGTGCCAGCAGCCTGTTAGACAGGGTACTCTACGAGCAGTACTTC. The J gene is TRBJ2-7, the V gene TRBV7-2, with TRBD1 matching over 7 bases. J was trimmed by 3 bases and V by 5 bases; bases with no gene match: 10. CDR3 length equals 15 residues. Germline V lookup: CDR1 SGHTA, CDR2 FQGNSA.

The V gene is TRBV6-4, the J gene TRBJ2-7; 12 nucleotides line up with TRBD2. This CDR3 has 15 amino acids. The trim removed 9 bases at V and 3 bases at J, leaving 9 bases unmatched. The germline V gene encodes CDR1 MRHNA and CDR2 SNTAGT. CDR3 amino acids: CASTASGRAFYEQYF. The DNA of the CDR3 is TGTGCCAGTACAGCTAGCGGGAGGGCATTCTACGAGCAGTACTTC.

As to this clone: The sample contains more than one DNA sequence encoding this CDR3. The chain has TRBV19 and TRBJ1-5; D not certain. CDR3 length: 13 residues. CDR1 is LNHDA and CDR2 is SQIVND in the germline V gene (reference sequence). Deletions cut 2 bases from V and 4 bases from J, with 6 bases between. The CDR3 region is CASSISGNQPQHF. The CDR3 DNA reads as TGTGCCAGTAGTATAAGCGGAAATCAGCCCCAGCATTTT.

This chain uses TRBV18 with TRBJ2-1; no clear D gene. V was pared by 3 bases and J by 2 bases, with 11 bases between. Germline CDR1 KGHSH, CDR2 LQKENI. The CDR3 sequence is 15 residues long. CDR3 DNA: TGTGCCAGCTCACCGGAGCCCCTAACCTACAATGAGCAGTTCTTC. Its translation is CASSPEPLTYNEQFF.

The J gene is TRBJ2-7, the V gene TRBV19, with 10 bases fitting TRBD1. The V segment lost 1 base and the J segment 2 bases; nucleotides outside the gene matches: 2. CDR1 and CDR2 (germline): LNHDA, SQIVND (reference sequence). The CDR3 contains 15 residues. The CDR3 coding sequence is TGTGCCAGTAGTATAGTTGGGACAGGGGCCTACGAGCAGTACTTC. Protein: CASSIVGTGAYEQYF.

The chain links TRBV5-1 to TRBJ2-7, with 12 bases matching TRBD2. The germline gives CDR1 SGHRS, CDR2 YFSETQ. With 4 bases clipped from V and 3 bases from J, the junction kept 11 bases outside the gene matches. The CDR3 sequence is 17 residues long. The DNA for the CDR3 is TGCGCCAGCAGCCGTTACCCTTCGACTAGCGGGAGCTACGAGCAGTACTTC. Residues: CASSRYPSTSGSYEQYF. The full variable domain, its missing parts supplied by reference TRBV5-1 and TRBJ2-7, is KAGVTQTPRYLIKTRGQQVTLSCSPISGHRSVSWYQQTPGQGLQFLFEYFSETQRNKGNFPGRFSGRQFSNSRSEMNVSTLELGDSALYLCASSRYPSTSGSYEQYFGPGTRLTVT.

The V and J genes are TRBV25-1 and TRBJ1-5, with unresolved D. This CDR3 contains 14 residues. CDR1 and CDR2 from the germline V gene are MGHDK and SYGVNS. V dropped 4 bases and J dropped 0 bases, with 7 bases sitting between them. CDR3 amino acids: CASSGQDSNQPQHF. The CDR3 DNA follows: TGTGCCAGCAGTGGCCAGGATAGCAATCAGCCCCAGCATTTT.

The chain combines TRBV21-1 with TRBJ1-3; the table's D gene call, TRBD1, was not cross checked with the DNA. TRBV21-1 is designated a pseudogene. This CDR3 contains 12 residues. The CDR3 sequence is CAYSSSGNTIYF. DNA of the CDR3: TGTGCCTACAGTAGCTCTGGAAACACCATATATTTT.

The J gene is TRBJ2-7, the V gene TRBV7-2; 12 bases fit TRBD2. V gave up 5 bases and J gave up 5 bases; unmatched junction bases: 4. The CDR3 runs to 14 residues. Germline V CDR1 and CDR2: SGHTA, FQGNSA. The CDR3 DNA reads TGTGCCAGCAGCCGGACTAGCGGGATCCACGAGCAGTACTTC. It encodes CASSRTSGIHEQYF.

The V gene is TRBV2, the J gene TRBJ2-1; 9 nucleotides match TRBD2. The CDR3 contains 18 residues. The V segment lost 2 bases and the J segment 3 bases; nucleotides outside the gene matches: 11. Germline V gene data show CDR1 as SNHLY and CDR2 as FYNNEI. CDR3 region: CASSESLAGNNLYNEQFF. The CDR3 region has the DNA TGTGCCAGCAGTGAAAGTCTAGCGGGAAACAACCTCTACAATGAGCAGTTCTTC.

The V and J genes are TRBV25-1 and TRBJ1-4; possible D gene TRBD1, 6 bases. Germline loops: CDR1 MGHDK, CDR2 SYGVNS. V was clipped by 4 bases and J by 8 bases, with 11 bases between them. The CDR3 contains 13 residues. DNA for the CDR3: TGTGCCAGCAGTGGATGGGGGACAGAAAAACTGTTTTTT. It translates to CASSGWGTEKLFF.

J is TRBJ1-2 and V is TRBV6-5, with D uncertain. This CDR3 is 13 amino acids long. Germline V gene data show CDR1 as MNHEY and CDR2 as SVGAGI. Trimming removed 6 bases from V and 4 bases from J, with 12 bases in between. Written as DNA, the CDR3 is TGTGCCAGCAGGAGCACAGCCACCTATGGCTACACCTTC. Residues: CASRSTATYGYTF.

The chain joins TRBV29-1 to TRBJ2-5; D may be TRBD2 (6 bases). With 5 bases removed from V and 3 bases from J, the gap between germline ends came to 16 bases. The CDR3 loop spans 14 amino acids. Germline loops: CDR1 SQVTM, CDR2 ANQGSEA. CDR3 protein: CSVTPGGSKETQYF. The CDR3 region has the DNA TGCAGCGTTACCCCCGGGGGTAGTAAAGAGACCCAGTACTTC.

The rearrangement joins TRBV21-1 to TRBJ1-5. TRBV21-1 is flagged as a pseudogene. The CDR3 runs to 16 residues. CDR3 region: CASSIFKKNSNQPQHF. Written as DNA, the CDR3 is TGTGCCAGCAGCATATTTAAAAAAAATAGCAATCAGCCCCAGCATTTT.

This clone was seen once. This rearrangement joins TRBV6-2 or TRBV6-3 to TRBJ1-1; D call uncertain. V was pared by 2 bases and J by 1 base, with 5 bases between. The CDR3 runs 13 residues. The germline V gene has CDR1 MNHEY and CDR2 SVGEGT. CDR3 residues: CASSYAGNTEAFF. The CDR3 DNA reads TGTGCCAGCAGTTACGCAGGGAACACTGAAGCTTTCTTT.

The rearrangement links TRBV19 to TRBJ1-4; 7 positions match TRBD1. The CDR3 contains 13 residues. Germline assignment: CDR1 LNHDA and CDR2 SQIVND (reference sequence). Unmatched junction bases numbered 7, after V lost 6 bases and J lost 9 bases. The CDR3 protein is CASSRDSTKKLFF. Here the CDR3 DNA reads TGTGCCAGTAGCAGGGACAGTACGAAAAAACTGTTTTTT. Combining the CDR3 with reference TRBV19 and TRBJ1-4 gives the whole variable domain DGGITQSPKYLFRKEGQNVTLSCEQNLNHDAMYWYRQDPGQGLRLIYYSQIVNDFQKGDIAEGYSVSREKKESFPLTVTSAQKNPTAFYLCASSRDSTKKLFFGSGTQLSVL.